This T cell receptor (beta chain) stems from a study of blood T cell repertoires in COVID-19. In the study overall: Samples taken during acute and convalescent COVID-19 were collected in the United States, Italy and Spain. The cDNA or gDNA used as material had been derived from T cells, B-cell-depleted T cells, or PBMCs.

The CDR3 totals 16 residues. The germline V gene has CDR1 LNHNV and CDR2 YYDKDF (reference sequence). V trimming: 0 bases; J trimming: 4 bases; junction bases outside the gene matches: 8. Original handling: It was from reference gene primer amplification that nucleated cell counts were estimated. TCRdb's copy holds only in-frame clones and misses some; the assay was immunoSEQ multiplex PCR. Clone size and the V and J calls come from that table; the DNA yielded D and trimming. The repertoire holds roughly 220,000 clones, approximately 85% seen once, with 2.9% in the top ten. The sample consisted of peripheral blood. The rearrangement uses TRBV15 and TRBJ2-7; 8 bases are shared with TRBD1. The TCR sequence derives from a man aged 45 to 65 who had recovered from COVID-19. For the CDR3, the DNA is TGTGCCACCAGCAGAGACCTCCCCCAGGGGGCTTACGAGCAGTACTTC. This translates into CATSRDLPQGAYEQYF.